The 18 T cell receptor beta chains below were found in one sample sequenced in a study of T cells in Graves' hyperthyroidism and ophthalmopathy. Amplified TCR beta CDR3 regions came from RNA transcripts. RT-PCR in the first round (using the HTBI primer set) targeted the TCR CDR3. TCRdb passed the multiplex PCR reads through MiXCR, listing each CDR3 protein once. The sample has about 740,000 distinct CDR3 sequences; approximately 14% are singletons. The material sequenced was blood. The receptor source for this set is a woman under 30 with Graves' hyperthyroidism.

This clonotype has at least ten counts. This rearrangement joins TRBV20-1 to TRBJ1-5; D gene ambiguous. Per germline, CDR1 DFQATT and CDR2 SNEGSKA (reference sequence). V lost 5 bases to trimming and J lost 4 bases, with 12 bases between them. This CDR3 is 13 amino acids long. This chain's CDR3 is CSAVIDRNQPQHF. CDR3 DNA: TGCAGTGCTGTTATTGACCGGAATCAGCCCCAGCATTTT.

The sample holds many counts of this clonotype. This chain connects TRBV6-5 to TRBJ2-1; TRBD2 aligns across 7 bases. The CDR3 has 16 amino acids. V lost 1 base and J lost 4; bases outside the gene matches: 7. The germline gives CDR1 MNHEY, CDR2 SVGAGI. The CDR3 DNA follows: TGTGCCAGCAGTTACTATGGCGGGAGTTTTTACAATGAGCAGTTCTTC. Amino acid sequence: CASSYYGGSFYNEQFF.

Only a few counts were recorded for this clonotype. The genes are TRBV6-5 and TRBJ2-4, with 8 bases matching TRBD2. This CDR3 is built from 14 residues. Germline CDR1 reads MNHEY; CDR2 reads SVGAGI. Trimming at V came to 2 bases and at J to 7 bases, leaving 4 bases not matched to a gene. The CDR3 here is CASSYGREDNIQYF. For the CDR3, the DNA is TGTGCCAGCAGTTACGGGCGGGAGGACAACATTCAGTACTTC.

There are many counts of this clonotype. V and J are TRBV30 and TRBJ2-7; no definite D call. The germline V and J ends were trimmed by 2 bases and 5 bases, with 13 bases remaining between them. Per the germline V gene, CDR1 is GTSNPN and CDR2 is SVGIG (reference sequence). CDR3 size: 13 residues. The CDR3 loop is CAWSSVGNDEQYF. CDR3 DNA sequence: TGTGCCTGGAGTAGTGTGGGTAACGACGAGCAGTACTTC.

This clonotype came up many times. The chain recombines TRBV28 with TRBJ2-3, with D possibly TRBD2 on 6 matching bases. CDR1 and CDR2 from the germline V gene are MDHEN and SYDVKM. This CDR3 comprises 15 residues. V lost 5 bases and J 6 bases, leaving 18 bases between the germline ends. The CDR3 DNA is TGTGCCAGCAGTATCCAGCGGGTTGCAGGGGATACGCAGTATTTT. This codes for CASSIQRVAGDTQYF.

CDR3 nucleotide sequence: TGCGCCAGCAGCCAAGTGGGGGAGAGGGGCTATGGCTACACCTTC. Translated, it gives CASSQVGERGYGYTF. J is TRBJ1-2 and V is TRBV4-1, with D possibly TRBD1 on 5 matching bases. Per the germline V gene, CDR1 is MGHRA and CDR2 is YSYEKL. There are 15 residues in the CDR3. Trimming cost V 1 base and J 4 bases, with 13 bases left between them.

This clonotype appeared many times. V usage is TRBV13 and J usage is TRBJ2-5; 8 bases are shared with TRBD2. Germline values: CDR1 PRHDT, CDR2 FYEKMQ (reference sequence). The CDR3 is 17 residues long. Trimming at V came to 4 bases and at J to 2 bases, leaving 12 bases not matched to a gene. CDR3 amino acids: CASSSYPAGVGQETQYF. Here the CDR3 DNA reads TGTGCCAGCAGCTCCTACCCAGCGGGAGTGGGGCAAGAGACCCAGTACTTC.

This clonotype was detected many times. The CDR3 region has the DNA TGTGCCAGCAGTTACTCGGGCAGGGACTATGGCTACACCTTC. Translating it yields CASSYSGRDYGYTF. This chain uses TRBV6-6 with TRBJ1-2; weak D call: TRBD1 (5 bases). The germline V gene encodes CDR1 MNHNY and CDR2 SVGAGI (reference sequence). The CDR3 contains 14 residues. V lost 0 bases to trimming and J lost 3 bases, with 8 bases between them.

This clonotype was observed many times. This chain joins TRBV7-9 and TRBJ2-7; D may match TRBD1 or TRBD2 (5 bases each). CDR3 length: 13 amino acids. Germline assignment: CDR1 SEHNR and CDR2 FQNEAQ (reference sequence). Trimming took 5 bases from V and 2 from J, leaving 10 bases between them. CDR3 amino acids: CASSRDGTYEQYF. Here the CDR3 DNA reads TGTGCCAGCAGCCGGGACGGCACCTACGAGCAGTACTTC.

In its sample, this clonotype was seen many times. V is TRBV20-1 and J is TRBJ2-3; 11 positions match TRBD2. Germline V gives CDR1 DFQATT, CDR2 SNEGSKA (reference sequence). The CDR3 loop spans 14 amino acids. The junction had 4 bases not matched to a gene; V was cut back by 2 bases and J by 6 bases. The CDR3 bases are TGCAGTGCTAGACCTAGCGGGAGGTGGGATACGCAGTATTTT. This gives the protein CSARPSGRWDTQYF.

This clonotype was seen many times. The genes are TRBV7-9 and TRBJ2-7, with 9 positions matching TRBD2. Germline values: CDR1 SEHNR, CDR2 FQNEAQ (reference sequence). The CDR3 is made up of 13 amino acids. V was clipped by 5 bases and J by 6 bases; unmatched bases: 5. In nucleotides, the CDR3 is TGTGCCAGCAGCGCGCGGGGGGGGCCCGAGCAGTACTTC. Amino acid sequence: CASSARGGPEQYF.

In this sample, this clonotype turned up many times. This chain connects TRBV13 to TRBJ2-1; D unclear. CDR3 length: 15 residues. Germline-derived CDR1 and CDR2 are PRHDT and FYEKMQ (reference sequence). V shed 8 bases and J shed 0 bases, with 14 bases lying between them. The DNA for the CDR3 is TGTGCCAGCCTCGACGGGTCAGGCTCCTACAATGAGCAGTTCTTC. Translation: CASLDGSGSYNEQFF.

In this sample, this clonotype turned up many times. CDR3 amino acids: CASSSIMGTGDYEQYF. The CDR3 DNA sequence: TGTGCCAGCAGCTCCATCATGGGGACAGGAGACTACGAGCAGTACTTC. The V call is TRBV11-2, the J call TRBJ2-7; 8 bases map to TRBD1. The ends lost 4 bases at V and 3 bases at J; junction bases unmatched: 11. The CDR3 spans 16 residues. Germline V gene data show CDR1 as SGHAT and CDR2 as FQNNGV.

This clonotype appeared many times. The chain joins TRBV4-1 to TRBJ2-3; D might be TRBD2 (6 bases). Germline V gene sequence: CDR1 MGHRA, CDR2 YSYEKL. Trimming took off 3 bases at V and 0 bases at J, with 13 bases between the two ends. This CDR3 has 16 amino acids. The CDR3 bases are TGCGCCAGCAGCCAGAGACCCAGCGGGAGCACAGATACGCAGTATTTT. Its translation is CASSQRPSGSTDTQYF.

Only a few counts were recorded for this clonotype. The chain uses TRBV6-1 and TRBJ2-4; D unclear. The CDR3 is made up of 15 amino acids. CDR1 is MNHNS and CDR2 is SASEGT in the germline V gene. The V end was cut by 8 bases, the J end by 6 bases, with 20 bases between. CDR3 sequence: CASGSVFGVGNIQYF. In nucleotides, the CDR3 is TGTGCCAGCGGATCCGTTTTTGGGGTAGGAAACATTCAGTACTTC.

The rearrangement links TRBV15 to TRBJ2-2; a weak D match, TRBD2 (6 bases). This CDR3 region has 17 residues. The germline gives CDR1 LNHNV, CDR2 YYDKDF (reference sequence). Trimming removed 3 bases from V and 8 bases from J, with 22 bases in between. CDR3 residues: CATSRARYASARGELFF. The CDR3 region has the DNA TGTGCCACCAGCAGGGCAAGATATGCTAGCGCGAGGGGGGAGCTGTTTTTT.

This clonotype showed up just a few times. The V and J genes are TRBV12-3 or TRBV12-4 and TRBJ2-3; unclear D gene. V gave up 3 bases and J gave up 0 bases, with 7 bases separating them. CDR3 length equals 14 residues. The CDR3 is CASSLIVSTDTQYF. DNA of the CDR3: TGTGCCAGCAGTTTGATAGTGAGCACAGATACGCAGTATTTT.

The V call is TRBV6-1, the J call TRBJ2-2; 12 bases are shared with TRBD2. After removal of 5 bases from V and 4 bases from J, the junction contained 2 bases not matched to a gene. Germline CDR1 reads MNHNS; CDR2 reads SASEGT. This CDR3 has 15 residues. This chain's CDR3 is CASSSTSGSTGELFF. DNA for the CDR3: TGTGCCAGCAGTTCGACTAGCGGGAGCACCGGGGAGCTGTTTTTT.